Below, one TCR beta chain is given with its context. This CDR3 is 15 amino acids long. Germline V gene lookup returns CDR1 DFQATT and CDR2 SNEGSKA (reference sequence). Trimming took 4 bases from V and 0 from J, leaving 13 bases between them. MiXCR, applied by TCRdb to the RT-PCR reads, yields one record per CDR3 protein. The data hold hundreds of thousands of distinct CDR3 sequences, with 13% to 15% observed a single time. This TCR was recovered from a female donor in good health, serving as a healthy control. Specimen: memory CD4+ T cells from blood. The V and J genes are TRBV20-1 and TRBJ2-1; possible D gene TRBD2, 7 bases. CDR3 coding DNA: TGCAGTGCTAAGAAGGGGGGGGCCTCCTACAATGAGCAGTTCTTC. Protein sequence: CSAKKGGASYNEQFF.